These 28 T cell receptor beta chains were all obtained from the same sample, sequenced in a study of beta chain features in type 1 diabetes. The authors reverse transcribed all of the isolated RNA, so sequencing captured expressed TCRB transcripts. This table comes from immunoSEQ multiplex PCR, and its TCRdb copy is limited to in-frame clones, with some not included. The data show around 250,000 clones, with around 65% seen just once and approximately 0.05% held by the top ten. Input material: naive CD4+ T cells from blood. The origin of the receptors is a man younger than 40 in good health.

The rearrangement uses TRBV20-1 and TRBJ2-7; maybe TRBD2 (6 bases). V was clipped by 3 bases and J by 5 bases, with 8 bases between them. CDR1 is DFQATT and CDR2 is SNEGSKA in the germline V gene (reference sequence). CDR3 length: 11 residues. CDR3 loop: CSASGSDEQYF. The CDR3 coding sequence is TGCAGTGCTAGCGGGAGCGACGAGCAGTACTTC.

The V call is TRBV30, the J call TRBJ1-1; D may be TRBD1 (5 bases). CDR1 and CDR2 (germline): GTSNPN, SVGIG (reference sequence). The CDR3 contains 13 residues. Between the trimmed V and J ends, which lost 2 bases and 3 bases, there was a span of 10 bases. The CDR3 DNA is TGTGCCTGGAGTAAGTGGGGCCACACTGAAGCTTTCTTT. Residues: CAWSKWGHTEAFF.

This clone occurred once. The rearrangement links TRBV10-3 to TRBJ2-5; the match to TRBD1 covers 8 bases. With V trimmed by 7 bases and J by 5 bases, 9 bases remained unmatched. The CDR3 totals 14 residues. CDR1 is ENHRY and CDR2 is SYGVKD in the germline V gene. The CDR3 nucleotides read TGTGCCATCACCCAGGGGGCGAGTCGGGAGACCCAGTACTTC. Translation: CAITQGASRETQYF.

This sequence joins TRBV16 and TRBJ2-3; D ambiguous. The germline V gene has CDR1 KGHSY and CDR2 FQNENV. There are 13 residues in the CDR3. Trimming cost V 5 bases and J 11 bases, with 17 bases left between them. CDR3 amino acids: CASSNRREDGQYF. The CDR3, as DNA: TGTGCCAGCAGCAACCGCCGAGAGGATGGGCAGTATTTT.

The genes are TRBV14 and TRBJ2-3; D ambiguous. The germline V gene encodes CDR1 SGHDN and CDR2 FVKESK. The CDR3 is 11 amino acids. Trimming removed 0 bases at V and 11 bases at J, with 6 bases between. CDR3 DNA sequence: TGTGCCAGCAGCCAAGAGGTCGGGCAGTATTTT. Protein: CASSQEVGQYF.

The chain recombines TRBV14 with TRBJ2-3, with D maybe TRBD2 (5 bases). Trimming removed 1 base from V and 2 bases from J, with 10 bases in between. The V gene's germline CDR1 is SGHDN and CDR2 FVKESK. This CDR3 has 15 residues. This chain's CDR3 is CASSQVSGITDTQYF. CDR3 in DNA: TGTGCCAGCAGCCAAGTCTCCGGGATCACAGATACGCAGTATTTT.

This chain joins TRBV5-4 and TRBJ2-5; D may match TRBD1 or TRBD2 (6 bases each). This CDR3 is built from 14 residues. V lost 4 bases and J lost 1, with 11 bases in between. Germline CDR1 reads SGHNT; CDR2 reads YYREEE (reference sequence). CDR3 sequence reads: CASSPQGLQETQYF. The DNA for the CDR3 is TGTGCCAGCAGCCCACAGGGACTCCAAGAGACCCAGTACTTC.

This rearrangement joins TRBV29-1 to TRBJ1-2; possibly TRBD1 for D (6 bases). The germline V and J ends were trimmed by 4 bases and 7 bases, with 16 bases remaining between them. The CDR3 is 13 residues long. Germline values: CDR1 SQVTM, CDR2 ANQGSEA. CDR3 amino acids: CSVGKGGGGGYTF. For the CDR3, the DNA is TGCAGCGTTGGAAAGGGTGGAGGGGGTGGCTACACCTTC.

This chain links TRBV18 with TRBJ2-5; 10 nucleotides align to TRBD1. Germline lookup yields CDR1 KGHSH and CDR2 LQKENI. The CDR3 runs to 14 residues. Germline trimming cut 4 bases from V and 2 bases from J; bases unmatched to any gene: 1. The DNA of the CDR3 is TGTGCCAGCTCACGGACAGGGGGACAAGAGACCCAGTACTTC. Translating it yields CASSRTGGQETQYF.

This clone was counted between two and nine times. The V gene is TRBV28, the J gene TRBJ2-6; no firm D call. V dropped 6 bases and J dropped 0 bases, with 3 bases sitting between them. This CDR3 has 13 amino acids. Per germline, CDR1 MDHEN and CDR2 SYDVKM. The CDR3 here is CASRPSGANVLTF. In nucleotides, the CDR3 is TGTGCCAGCAGGCCCTCTGGGGCCAACGTCCTGACTTTC.

For the CDR3, the DNA is TGTGCCAGCAGTAGGAACTATGGCTACACCTTC. Amino acids: CASSRNYGYTF. V gene TRBV25-1 combines with J gene TRBJ1-2; D ambiguous. The length of the CDR3 is 11 residues. Germline-derived CDR1 and CDR2 are MGHDK and SYGVNS. The V end lost 5 bases, the J end lost 2 bases, and 3 bases lay between the germline ends.

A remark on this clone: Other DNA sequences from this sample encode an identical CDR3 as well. CDR3 DNA sequence: TGCAGCGCCCGAGATACTAACTATGGCTACACCTTC. Translating it yields CSARDTNYGYTF. This chain connects TRBV29-1 to TRBJ1-2; D not certain. Deletions cut 7 bases from V and 0 bases from J, with 9 bases between. The length of the CDR3 is 12 residues. Germline assignment: CDR1 SQVTM and CDR2 ANQGSEA.

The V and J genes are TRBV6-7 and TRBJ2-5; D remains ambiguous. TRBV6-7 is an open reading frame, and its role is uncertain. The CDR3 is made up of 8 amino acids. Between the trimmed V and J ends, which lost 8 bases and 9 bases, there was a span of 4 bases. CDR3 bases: TGTGCCAGCCGATCCCAGTACTTC. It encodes CASRSQYF.

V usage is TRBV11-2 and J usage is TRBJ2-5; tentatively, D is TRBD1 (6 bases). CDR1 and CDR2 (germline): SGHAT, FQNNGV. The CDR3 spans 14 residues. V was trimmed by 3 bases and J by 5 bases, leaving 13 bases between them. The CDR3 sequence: CASSFFQGPETQYF. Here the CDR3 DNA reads TGTGCCAGCAGCTTCTTCCAGGGGCCTGAGACCCAGTACTTC.

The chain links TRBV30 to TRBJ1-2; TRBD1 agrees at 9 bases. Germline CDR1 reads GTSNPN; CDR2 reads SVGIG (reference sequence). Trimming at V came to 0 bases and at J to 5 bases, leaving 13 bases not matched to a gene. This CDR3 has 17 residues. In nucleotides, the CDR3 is TGTGCCTGGAGTGTCGCCTACTCCGGGACAGGGAGGTATGGCTACACCTTC. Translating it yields CAWSVAYSGTGRYGYTF.

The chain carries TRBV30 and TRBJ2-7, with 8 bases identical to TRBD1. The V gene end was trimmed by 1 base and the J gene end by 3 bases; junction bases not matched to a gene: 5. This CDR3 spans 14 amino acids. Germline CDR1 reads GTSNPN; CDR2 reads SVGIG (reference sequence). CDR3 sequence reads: CAWSDPGGGYEQYF. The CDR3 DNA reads TGTGCCTGGAGTGATCCAGGGGGCGGCTACGAGCAGTACTTC. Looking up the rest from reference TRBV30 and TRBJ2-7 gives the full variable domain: SQTIHQWPATLVQPVGSPLSLECTVEGTSNPNLYWYRQAAGRGLQLLFYSVGIGQISSEVPQNLSASRPQDRQFILSSKKLLLSDSGFYLCAWSDPGGGYEQYFGPGTRLTVT.

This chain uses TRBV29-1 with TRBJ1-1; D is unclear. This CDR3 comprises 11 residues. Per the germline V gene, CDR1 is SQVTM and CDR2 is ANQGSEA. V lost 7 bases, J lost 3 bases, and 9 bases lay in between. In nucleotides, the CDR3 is TGCAGCGCCCGACGGGACACTGAAGCTTTCTTT. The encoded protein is CSARRDTEAFF.

The CDR3 DNA is TGTGCCAGCTGCAGGGCTAGCGGTTACCTTTACAATGAGCAGTTCTTC. Protein product: CASCRASGYLYNEQFF. This chain connects TRBV28 to TRBJ2-1; 7 bases line up with TRBD2. The CDR3 totals 16 residues. CDR1 is MDHEN and CDR2 is SYDVKM in the germline V gene. V lost 8 bases and J lost 4; bases outside the gene matches: 14.

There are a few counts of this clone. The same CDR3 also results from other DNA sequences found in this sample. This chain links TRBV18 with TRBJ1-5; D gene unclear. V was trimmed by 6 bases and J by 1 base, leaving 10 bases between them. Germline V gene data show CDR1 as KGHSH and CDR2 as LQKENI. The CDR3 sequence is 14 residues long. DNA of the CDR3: TGTGCCAGCTCGCCGACGGACAGCAATCAGCCCCAGCATTTT. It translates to CASSPTDSNQPQHF. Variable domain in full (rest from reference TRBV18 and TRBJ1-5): NAGVMQNPRHLVRRRGQEARLRCSPMKGHSHVYWYRQLPEEGLKFMVYLQKENIIDESGMPKERFSAEFPKEGPSILRIQQVVRGDSAAYFCASSPTDSNQPQHFGDGTRLSIL.

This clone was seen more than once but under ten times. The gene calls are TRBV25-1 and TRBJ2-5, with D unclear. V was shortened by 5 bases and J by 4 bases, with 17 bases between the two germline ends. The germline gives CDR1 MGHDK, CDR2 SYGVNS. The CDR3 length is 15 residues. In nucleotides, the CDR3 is TGTGCCAGCAGTCCTGGGCGCCGGCTAGGAGAGACCCAGTACTTC. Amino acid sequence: CASSPGRRLGETQYF.

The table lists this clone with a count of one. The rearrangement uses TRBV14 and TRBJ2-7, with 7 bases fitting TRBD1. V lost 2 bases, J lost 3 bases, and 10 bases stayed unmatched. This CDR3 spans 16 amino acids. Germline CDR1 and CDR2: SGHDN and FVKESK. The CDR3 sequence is CASSQLAFRGIYEQYF. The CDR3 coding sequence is TGTGCCAGCAGCCAATTAGCCTTCAGGGGGATCTACGAGCAGTACTTC. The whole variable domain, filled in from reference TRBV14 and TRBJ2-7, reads EAGVTQFPSHSVIEKGQTVTLRCDPISGHDNLYWYRRVMGKEIKFLLHFVKESKQDESGMPNNRFLAERTGGTYSTLKVQPAELEDSGVYFCASSQLAFRGIYEQYFGPGTRLTVT.

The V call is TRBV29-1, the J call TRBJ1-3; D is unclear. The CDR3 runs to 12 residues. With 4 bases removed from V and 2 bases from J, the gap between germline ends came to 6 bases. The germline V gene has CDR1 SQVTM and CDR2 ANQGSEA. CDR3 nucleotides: TGCAGCGTTGTGGCAGCTGGAAACACCATATATTTT. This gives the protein CSVVAAGNTIYF.

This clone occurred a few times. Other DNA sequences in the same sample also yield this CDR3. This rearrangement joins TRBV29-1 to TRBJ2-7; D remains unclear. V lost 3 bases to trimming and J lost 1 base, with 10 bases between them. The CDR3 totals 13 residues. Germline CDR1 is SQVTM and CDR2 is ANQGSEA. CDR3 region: CSVELGDSYEQYF. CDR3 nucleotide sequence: TGCAGCGTTGAGTTAGGAGATTCCTACGAGCAGTACTTC.

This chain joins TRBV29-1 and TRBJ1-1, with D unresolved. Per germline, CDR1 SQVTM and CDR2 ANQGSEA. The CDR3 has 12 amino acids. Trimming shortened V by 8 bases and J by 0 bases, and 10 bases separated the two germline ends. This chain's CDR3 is CSPWALNTEAFF. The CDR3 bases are TGCAGCCCTTGGGCCCTGAACACTGAAGCTTTCTTT.

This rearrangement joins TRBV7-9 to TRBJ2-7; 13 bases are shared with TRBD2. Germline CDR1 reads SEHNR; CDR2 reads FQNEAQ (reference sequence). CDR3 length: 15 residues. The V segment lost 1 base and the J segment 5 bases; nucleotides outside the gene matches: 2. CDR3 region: CASSLGTSGSDEQYF. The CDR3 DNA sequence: TGTGCCAGCAGCTTAGGGACTAGCGGGAGTGACGAGCAGTACTTC. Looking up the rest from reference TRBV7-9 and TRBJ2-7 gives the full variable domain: DTGVSQNPRHKITKRGQNVTFRCDPISEHNRLYWYRQTLGQGPEFLTYFQNEAQLEKSRLLSDRFSAERPKGSFSTLEIQRTEQGDSAMYLCASSLGTSGSDEQYFGPGTRLTVT.

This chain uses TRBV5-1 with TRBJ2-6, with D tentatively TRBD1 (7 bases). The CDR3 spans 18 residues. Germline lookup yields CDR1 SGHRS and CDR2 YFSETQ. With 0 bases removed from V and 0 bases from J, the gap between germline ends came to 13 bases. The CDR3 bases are TGCGCCAGCAGCTTGGCCGGACAGGACTACTCTGGGGCCAACGTCCTGACTTTC. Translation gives CASSLAGQDYSGANVLTF.

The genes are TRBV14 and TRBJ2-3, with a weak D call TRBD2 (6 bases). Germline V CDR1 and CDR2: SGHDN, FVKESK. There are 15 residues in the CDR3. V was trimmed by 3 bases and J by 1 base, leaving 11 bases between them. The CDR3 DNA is TGTGCCAGCAGCCAGGGGACTTACCGCACAGATACGCAGTATTTT. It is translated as CASSQGTYRTDTQYF.

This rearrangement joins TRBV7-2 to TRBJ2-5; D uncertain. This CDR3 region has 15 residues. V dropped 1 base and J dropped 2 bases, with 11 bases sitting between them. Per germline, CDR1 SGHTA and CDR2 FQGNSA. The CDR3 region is CASSLGSASQETQYF. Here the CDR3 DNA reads TGTGCCAGCAGCTTAGGTTCTGCTAGTCAAGAGACCCAGTACTTC.